The T cell receptor beta chain under discussion was sequenced for a study of prognosis after radiotherapy for stage I lung cancer. Background on the study: Patients with non-small cell lung cancer were all judged medically inoperable. The patient group consisted of approximately 14 men and over five women whose ages spanned about 50 to 85, median around 76 years. The study, taken as a whole, reports: Reports indicated that TRBV and TRBJ gene usage differed between patients with and without metastases, including differences in nine V and a couple of J genes after SBRT. With medians of roughly 9,900 versus 7,200, unique TCR clone counts fell after stereotactic body radiation therapy.

This clonotype was observed a handful of times. Its antigen remains unidentified. From genomic DNA, TCR beta CDR3 was amplified by two-round multiplex PCR. Initially, in first-round PCR, primers specific to each TRBV and TRBJ gene were used. TCRdb itself ran the multiplex PCR reads through MiXCR, one entry per CDR3 protein. The sample contains fewer than 40,000 distinct CDR3 sequences, less than 40% of which appear only once. Sequenced here: PBMCs, sampled before or after stereotactic body radiation therapy (not recorded which). This clonotype was sampled from a donor aged 50 or older with non-small cell lung cancer.

CDR3 amino acids: CSAGRSGKRSNYGYTF. CDR3 DNA sequence: TGCAGTGCTGGACGATCAGGGAAGCGATCTAACTATGGCTACACCTTC. The V gene is TRBV20-1, the J gene TRBJ1-2, with a tentative D call TRBD1 (5 bases). In germline, CDR1 is DFQATT, CDR2 SNEGSKA (reference sequence). The CDR3 is made up of 16 amino acids. V lost 5 bases to trimming and J lost 0 bases, with 19 bases between them.